The subject of this entry is one TCR beta chain. What it binds is unknown. The data derive from a study of shared clonotypes between healthy human individuals. General observations from the study: As a rule, naive subsets had a larger estimated richness than memory subsets.

Genomic DNA of every subset was divided equally among multiple immunoSEQ plates. TCRdb keeps only in-frame clones here, not all; method: immunoSEQ multiplex PCR. The sample includes around 990,000 clones, 60% to 80% of them seen just once. From germline, CDR1 is KGHSY and CDR2 FQNENV. V lost 4 bases to trimming and J lost 4 bases; unmatched junction nucleotides: 6. This CDR3 spans 14 amino acids. V and J are TRBV16 and TRBJ2-7; 8 bases match TRBD1. The receptor's source is a man between 18 and 29 years old in good health. Some clones in this sample may be carry-over from other donors' samples. Specimen: memory CD4+ T cells from PBMCs. Documented subset: CD45RA-negative fraction. The CDR3 DNA is TGTGCCAGCAGCCCATGGGACAGGTCGTACGAGCAGTACTTC. Its protein is CASSPWDRSYEQYF.